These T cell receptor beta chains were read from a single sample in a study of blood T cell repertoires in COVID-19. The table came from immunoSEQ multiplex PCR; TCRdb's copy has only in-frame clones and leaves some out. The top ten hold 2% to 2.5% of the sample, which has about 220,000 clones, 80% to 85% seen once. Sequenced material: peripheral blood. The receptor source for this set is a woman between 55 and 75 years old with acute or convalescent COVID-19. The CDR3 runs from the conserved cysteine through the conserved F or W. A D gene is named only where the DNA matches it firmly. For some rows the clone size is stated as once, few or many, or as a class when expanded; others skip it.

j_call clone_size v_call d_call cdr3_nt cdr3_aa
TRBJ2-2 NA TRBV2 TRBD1 TGTGCCAGCAGAGGGACAGGGGGATCCGGGGAGCTGTTTTTT CASRGTGGSGELFF
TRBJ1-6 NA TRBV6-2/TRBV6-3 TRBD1 TGTGCCAGCAGCCGATCTCGACAGGGGAATTCACCCCTCCACTTT CASSRSRQGNSPLHF
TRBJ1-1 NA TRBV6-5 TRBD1 TGTGCCAGCAGTCTAATAGGGGGCTGGGGCACTGAAGCTTTCTTT CASSLIGGWGTEAFF
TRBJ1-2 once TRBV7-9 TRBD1 TGTGCCAGCACCTCGGGACAGACTTTTAACTATGGCTACACCTTC CASTSGQTFNYGYTF
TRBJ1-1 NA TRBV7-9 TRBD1 TGTGCCAGCACCGACAGGGGTTTTGAAGCTTTCTTT CASTDRGFEAFF
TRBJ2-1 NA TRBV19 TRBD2 TGTGCCAGTAGTGAACTAGCGGGGGGGAAGCAGTTCTTC CASSELAGGKQFF
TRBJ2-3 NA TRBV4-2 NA TGTGCCAGCAGCCAAGATACAGCGGCTAGCACAGATACGCAGTATTTT CASSQDTAASTDTQYF
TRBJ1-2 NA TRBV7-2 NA TGTGCCAGCAGCTCATCGAGAGAAGCCTCCTATGGCTACACCTTC CASSSSREASYGYTF
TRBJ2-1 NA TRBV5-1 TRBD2 TGCGCCAGCAGCTTTAGCGGGGGGGCTGAAAATGAGCAGTTCTTC CASSFSGGAENEQFF
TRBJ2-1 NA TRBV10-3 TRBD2 TGTGCCATCAGTGAGTCGATCGGTAGCGGGGGGAGCTCCTACAATGAGCAGTTCTTC CAISESIGSGGSSYNEQFF
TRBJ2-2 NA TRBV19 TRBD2 TGTGCCAGTAGCCCCCGGGGACTAGCCTTGGGCGGCACCGGGGAGCTGTTTTTT CASSPRGLALGGTGELFF
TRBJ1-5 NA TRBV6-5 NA TGTGCCAGCAGACGCGGGGACAATCAGCCCCAGCATTTT CASRRGDNQPQHF
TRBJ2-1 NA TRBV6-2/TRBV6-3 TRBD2 TGTGCCAGCAGTTACTTGGGACTAGCGAATCCGCAGCAGTTCTTC CASSYLGLANPQQFF
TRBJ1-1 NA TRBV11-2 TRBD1 TGTGCCAGCAGCCCAGGACAGGGGAAAAGGGGGAACACTGAAGCTTTCTTT CASSPGQGKRGNTEAFF
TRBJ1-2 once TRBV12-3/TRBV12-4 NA TGTGCCAGCAGTTCAACCGGGTATGGCTACACCTTC CASSSTGYGYTF
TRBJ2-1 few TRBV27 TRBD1 TGTGCCAGCAGTACGCAACAGGGGAATGAGCAGTTCTTC CASSTQQGNEQFF
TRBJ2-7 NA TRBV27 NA TGTGCCAGCAGTTTACGCGGAGGGTGGTACGAGCAGTACTTC CASSLRGGWYEQYF
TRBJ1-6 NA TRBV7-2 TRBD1 TGTGCCAGCAGCCCCGGGACAGGGGTACCCCTCCACTTT CASSPGTGVPLHF
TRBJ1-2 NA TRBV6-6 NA TGTGCCAGCAGTCCGACACTGAACTATGGCTACACCTTC CASSPTLNYGYTF
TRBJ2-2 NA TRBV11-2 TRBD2 TGTGCCAGCAGCTCCCGGACTAGCGGGGGGGGTACGAACACCGGGGAGCTGTTTTTT CASSSRTSGGGTNTGELFF
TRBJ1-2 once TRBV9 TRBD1 TGTGCCAGCAGCGCACCGTACAGGGGTTCTAACTATGGCTACACCTTC CASSAPYRGSNYGYTF
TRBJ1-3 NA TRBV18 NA TGTGCCAGCTCACCACGTGCCAGGTCTACTGGAAACACCATATATTTT CASSPRARSTGNTIYF
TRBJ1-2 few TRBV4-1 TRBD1 TGCGCCAGCAGACCCCCCGGACGGGACAGGGATCGTGACTACACCTTC CASRPPGRDRDRDYTF
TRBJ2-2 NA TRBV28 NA TGTGCCAGCAGTTCAACGGGCACCGGGGAGCTGTTTTTT CASSSTGTGELFF
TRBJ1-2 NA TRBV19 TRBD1 TGTGCCAGTAGTATTACAGGGGACTATGGCTACACCTTC CASSITGDYGYTF
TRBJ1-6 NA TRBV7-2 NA TGTGCCAGCAGCCCCGGCGGGTTAGTGAATTCACCCCTCCACTTT CASSPGGLVNSPLHF
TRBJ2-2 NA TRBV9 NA TGTGCCAGCAGTTCCGGGAACACCGGGGAGCTGTTTTTT CASSSGNTGELFF
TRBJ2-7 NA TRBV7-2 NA TGTGCCAGCAGCTTTGGGCCCCAGGGTTCGAACGAGCAGTACTTC CASSFGPQGSNEQYF
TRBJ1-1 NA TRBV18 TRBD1 TGTGCCAGCTCACCACCCGACAGGGAAGGCACTGAAGCTTTCTTT CASSPPDREGTEAFF